Sequencing of this TCR beta chain was carried out in a study of shared clonotypes between healthy human individuals. Germline CDR1 MGHRA, CDR2 YSYEKL. The CDR3 is made up of 15 amino acids. V was cut by 0 bases and J by 2 bases, with 10 bases left in between. The assay was immunoSEQ multiplex PCR, and TCRdb's table has in-frame clones only and misses some. There are approximately 110,000 clones in the sample; about 70% occur only once, and about 25% lies in the top ten. Findings of the study overall: Estimated richness values were generally larger in naive subsets than in memory subsets. Large depth notwithstanding, sorted-subset sequencing proved incomplete by rarefaction.

About this clone: Antigen unknown.

Healthy HIV-negative adults without recent acute infections or vaccinations served as donors. The sample consisted of memory CD8+ T cells sorted from blood. The subset denotes: CD45RO+ cells pooled with CCR7-negative TemRA cells. The gene calls are TRBV4-1 and TRBJ1-2; D not certain. The receptor was isolated from a woman in her 30s in good health. Here the CDR3 reads CASSQDPELNYGYTF. Written as DNA, the CDR3 is TGCGCCAGCAGCCAAGATCCAGAGTTGAACTATGGCTACACCTTC.